One and the same sample provided the 17 T cell receptor beta chains below, sequenced in a study of CD8 T cells in Susac syndrome. RNA, at about 0.45 to 1 ug, was reverse transcribed with random hexamers. One entry per CDR3 protein, called by TCRdb with MiXCR from the immunoSEQ multiplex PCR reads. The sample yields 200,000 to 250,000 distinct CDR3 sequences, about 94% seen once. The sample taken for sequencing was CD4+ T cells from PBMCs. Every receptor here comes from a human donor with Susac syndrome.

The V gene is TRBV2, the J gene TRBJ2-5; 9 bases are shared with TRBD2. V was pared by 8 bases and J by 1 base, with 11 bases of the junction left unmatched. The CDR3 sequence is 16 residues long. CDR1 and CDR2 from the germline V gene are SNHLY and FYNNEI. The CDR3 DNA sequence: TGTGCCAGCGGACGAAGGGGCGGGGGGGTCCAAGAGACCCAGTACTTC. Encoded protein: CASGRRGGGVQETQYF.

This clonotype was counted a few times. The CDR3 spells CASSRGGTDTQYF. CDR3 nucleotide sequence: TGTGCCAGCAGCCGCGGGGGAACAGATACGCAGTATTTT. This chain links TRBV6-5 with TRBJ2-3, with TRBD2 identical over 7 bases. The CDR3 runs to 13 residues. CDR1 MNHEY and CDR2 SVGAGI come from the germline V gene. With 6 bases clipped from V and 3 bases from J, the junction kept 3 bases outside the gene matches.

The rearrangement links TRBV5-6 to TRBJ2-5; D is undetermined. This CDR3 region has 13 residues. Germline lookup yields CDR1 SGHDT and CDR2 YYEEEE. Trimming shortened V by 2 bases and J by 3 bases, and 8 bases separated the two germline ends. The CDR3 DNA reads as TGTGCCAGCAGCTTTTACCAAGAAGAGACCCAGTACTTC. Translating gives CASSFYQEETQYF.

This clonotype was seen just once. The rearrangement links TRBV11-3 to TRBJ2-7; D gene ambiguous. V was pared by 4 bases and J by 0 bases, with 10 bases between. Looked up from germline, CDR1 is SGHNT and CDR2 is YENEEA. The CDR3 totals 14 residues. In DNA form, the CDR3 reads TGTGCCAGCAGCTCCGGACGGAACTCCTACGAGCAGTACTTC. It specifies CASSSGRNSYEQYF.

The rearrangement uses TRBV20-1 and TRBJ2-3; no clear D gene. The V and J ends lost 1 base and 7 bases respectively, with 9 bases between them. Looked up from germline, CDR1 is DFQATT and CDR2 is SNEGSKA (reference sequence). This CDR3 is 12 amino acids long. The CDR3 region is CSARGNGYTQYF. CDR3 in DNA: TGCAGTGCTAGAGGGAATGGTTATACGCAGTATTTT.

The chain recombines TRBV4-3 with TRBJ2-6, with TRBD2 matching 10 bases. In germline, CDR1 is LGHNA, CDR2 YSLEER. Losses at the gene ends were 7 bases for V and 1 base for J; bases not matched to a gene: 13. The CDR3 spans 19 residues. CDR3 residues: CASTLHPSGGASGANVLTF. The DNA of the CDR3 is TGCGCCAGCACACTACATCCCAGCGGGGGGGCTTCTGGGGCCAACGTCCTGACTTTC.

V usage is TRBV19 and J usage is TRBJ1-5; the D gene is possibly TRBD1 (5 bases). The ends were cut back, 5 bases at V and 4 bases at J, with 15 bases in the middle. Germline V CDR1 and CDR2: LNHDA, SQIVND (reference sequence). The CDR3 totals 15 residues. DNA of the CDR3: TGTGCCAGTAGTGTCCCGGGACGGACTAATCAGCCCCAGCATTTT. It is translated as CASSVPGRTNQPQHF.

The chain is built from TRBV7-9 and TRBJ1-2; D is ambiguous. Germline CDR1 is SEHNR and CDR2 is FQNEAQ (reference sequence). With 1 base removed from V and 6 bases from J, the gap between germline ends came to 6 bases. The CDR3 has 12 amino acids. The CDR3 nucleotides are TGTGCCAGCAGCTTAGAGGGAGATGGCTACACCTTC. It is translated as CASSLEGDGYTF. Variable domain in full (rest from reference TRBV7-9 and TRBJ1-2): DTGVSQNPRHKITKRGQNVTFRCDPISEHNRLYWYRQTLGQGPEFLTYFQNEAQLEKSRLLSDRFSAERPKGSFSTLEIQRTEQGDSAMYLCASSLEGDGYTFGSGTRLTVV.

J is TRBJ1-3 and V is TRBV30; possible D gene TRBD1, 5 bases. Germline V lookup: CDR1 GTSNPN, CDR2 SVGIG (reference sequence). The CDR3 sequence is 13 residues long. The V gene lost 4 bases and the J gene lost 4 bases, with 11 bases spanning the gap. The CDR3 spells CAWNPGGGNTIYF. The DNA for the CDR3 is TGTGCCTGGAACCCTGGGGGGGGAAACACCATATATTTT. Filled out from reference TRBV30 and TRBJ1-3, the complete variable domain reads SQTIHQWPATLVQPVGSPLSLECTVEGTSNPNLYWYRQAAGRGLQLLFYSVGIGQISSEVPQNLSASRPQDRQFILSSKKLLLSDSGFYLCAWNPGGGNTIYFGEGSWLTVV.

This sequence joins TRBV5-1 and TRBJ2-4; D not certain. Germline-derived CDR1 and CDR2 are SGHRS and YFSETQ. This CDR3 is 13 amino acids long. With 6 bases removed from V and 7 bases from J, the gap between germline ends came to 14 bases. CDR3 protein: CASIDPGENIQYF. The CDR3 DNA is TGCGCCAGCATCGACCCCGGCGAGAACATTCAGTACTTC.

This clonotype was seen only a few times. The chain has TRBV30 and TRBJ2-1, with D tentatively TRBD2 (5 bases). There are 15 residues in the CDR3. Germline V CDR1 and CDR2: GTSNPN, SVGIG (reference sequence). Trimming removed 2 bases from V and 2 bases from J, with 13 bases in between. CDR3 DNA sequence: TGTGCCTGGAGTTTGAGCGGTGGACCCTACAATGAGCAGTTCTTC. Translating it yields CAWSLSGGPYNEQFF. Full variable domain (remainder filled in from reference TRBV30 and TRBJ2-1): SQTIHQWPATLVQPVGSPLSLECTVEGTSNPNLYWYRQAAGRGLQLLFYSVGIGQISSEVPQNLSASRPQDRQFILSSKKLLLSDSGFYLCAWSLSGGPYNEQFFGPGTRLTVL.

The rearrangement joins TRBV20-1 to TRBJ2-3; possibly TRBD1 or TRBD2 for D (5 bases each). V was cut by 3 bases and J by 2 bases, with 12 bases left in between. This CDR3 spans 14 amino acids. Germline loops: CDR1 DFQATT, CDR2 SNEGSKA (reference sequence). The CDR3 is CSASAWGNTDTQYF. Here the CDR3 DNA reads TGCAGTGCTAGCGCCTGGGGGAACACAGATACGCAGTATTTT.

The chain has TRBV4-3 and TRBJ1-1; TRBD1 matches at 7 bases. CDR1 and CDR2 from the germline V gene are LGHNA and YSLEER. The junction had 4 bases not matched to a gene; V was cut back by 4 bases and J by 2 bases. This CDR3 spans 14 amino acids. CDR3 sequence reads: CASSRGGSNTEAFF. The CDR3 DNA reads TGCGCCAGCAGCCGAGGGGGCTCTAACACTGAAGCTTTCTTT.

This clonotype appeared once. The chain couples TRBV4-3 to TRBJ1-4, with TRBD1 matching 7 bases. V shed 4 bases, J shed 5 bases, and the junction held 7 bases outside the gene matches. CDR1 is LGHNA and CDR2 is YSLEER in the germline V gene. The CDR3 sequence is 15 residues long. The CDR3 region has the DNA TGCGCCAGCAGCCCCGAGGGACAGTTCAATGAAAAACTGTTTTTT. This sequence encodes CASSPEGQFNEKLFF.

This clonotype has a single count. The CDR3 nucleotides are TGTGCCAGCAGCTCCCTATCCCAGAGGGGCGAGCAGTACTTC. This encodes CASSSLSQRGEQYF. The chain employs TRBV7-2 and TRBJ2-7; tentatively, D is TRBD1 or TRBD2 (5 bases each). This CDR3 is built from 14 residues. Deletions cut 4 bases from V and 6 bases from J, with 16 bases between. Germline loops: CDR1 SGHTA, CDR2 FQGNSA.

The gene calls are TRBV6-1 and TRBJ1-2; D perhaps matches TRBD1 (5 bases). This CDR3 contains 14 residues. With 8 bases removed from V and 0 bases from J, the gap between germline ends came to 13 bases. Germline V gene lookup returns CDR1 MNHNS and CDR2 SASEGT. CDR3 sequence: CASGARGANYGYTF. CDR3 nucleotides: TGTGCCAGCGGGGCTCGGGGAGCTAACTATGGCTACACCTTC.

The rearrangement links TRBV20-1 to TRBJ2-5, with 9 positions matching TRBD1. Germline CDR1 is DFQATT and CDR2 is SNEGSKA (reference sequence). V was clipped by 6 bases and J by 5 bases; unmatched bases: 4. The CDR3 runs to 12 residues. CDR3: CSATTGGETQYF. DNA for the CDR3: TGCAGTGCCACCACAGGGGGCGAGACCCAGTACTTC.